This T cell receptor (beta chain) was retrieved from a study of blood T cell repertoires in COVID-19. Study in general: The United States, Italy and Spain supplied acute and convalescent COVID-19 samples. From T cells, B-cell-depleted T cells, or PBMCs came the material, which was cDNA or gDNA.

Per the authors' pipeline: Estimates of nucleated cell counts were drawn from the amplification of reference gene primers. TCRdb's table, derived via immunoSEQ multiplex PCR, lists solely in-frame clones and lacks some. V, J and clone size are those of that table, while D and trimming were read from the DNA. The sample includes roughly 43,000 clones, more than 75% seen only once; the top ten take roughly 15%. The germline V and J ends were trimmed by 5 bases and 5 bases, with 13 bases remaining between them. The CDR3 length is 13 residues. Germline values: CDR1 SEHNR, CDR2 FQNEAQ (reference sequence).

The clonotype was recovered from a human donor in a cohort sampled during active COVID-19. The chain joins TRBV7-9 to TRBJ2-7; D is unresolved. Sequences were obtained from peripheral blood. The CDR3 spells CASSVSRSHEQYF. DNA for the CDR3: TGTGCCAGCAGCGTTAGCCGATCCCACGAGCAGTACTTC.